These 30 T cell receptor beta chains originate from one sample sequenced in a study of blood T cell repertoires in COVID-19. Libraries were prepared by immunoSEQ multiplex PCR; TCRdb keeps only in-frame clonotypes and omits some of them. The table includes around 160,000 clones, around 85% detected once. Sequencing was carried out using peripheral blood. The receptors come from a woman aged 60-70 years with COVID-19, enrolled during active disease.

This chain uses TRBV3-1 (or the pseudogene TRBV3-2) with TRBJ2-7, with D possibly being TRBD1 (6 bases). V lost 1 base to trimming and J lost 5 bases, with 12 bases between them. This CDR3 has 14 residues. Germline V gene sequence: CDR1 LGHDT, CDR2 YNNKEL (reference sequence). The CDR3 bases are TGTGCCAGCAGCCAAGTCCTGGGGGCCCACGAGCAGTACTTC. This translates into CASSQVLGAHEQYF.

This chain connects TRBV19 to TRBJ1-6; D is unresolved. V lost 5 bases and J lost 9, with 14 bases in between. Germline loops: CDR1 LNHDA, CDR2 SQIVND (reference sequence). The CDR3 runs 14 residues. The CDR3 nucleotides are TGTGCCAGTAGTTTACCGGGATCCCCTTCACCCCTCCACTTT. Its translation is CASSLPGSPSPLHF.

This clone was seen only once. The V call is TRBV2, the J call TRBJ2-3; a weak D match, TRBD2 (7 bases). The V gene lost 9 bases and the J gene lost 1 base, with 14 bases spanning the gap. There are 14 residues in the CDR3. Per the germline V gene, CDR1 is SNHLY and CDR2 is FYNNEI. The CDR3 DNA follows: TGTGCCAGAGGCGGCGGGGGCCGCACAGATACGCAGTATTTT. Residues: CARGGGGRTDTQYF.

This sequence joins TRBV24-1 and TRBJ1-2; D may be TRBD1 (6 bases). CDR3 size: 13 residues. V lost 4 bases and J 6 bases, leaving 11 bases between the germline ends. Germline assignment: CDR1 KGHDR and CDR2 SFDVKD. In DNA, the CDR3 is TGTGCCACCAGTGAGTTAGGGGGACATGGCTACACCTTC. This encodes CATSELGGHGYTF.

This chain connects TRBV5-4 to TRBJ2-7; D possibly corresponds to TRBD2 (7 bases). The germline CDR1 and CDR2 sequences are SGHNT and YYREEE (reference sequence). V was shortened by 3 bases and J by 6 bases, with 10 bases between the two germline ends. CDR3 length: 12 amino acids. The CDR3 nucleotides read TGTGCCAGCAGCTGGGGGGGGCGCGAGCAGTACTTC. It is translated as CASSWGGREQYF.

V gene TRBV11-2 combines with J gene TRBJ1-6; 7 nucleotides match TRBD1. CDR1 is SGHAT, CDR2 FQNNGV, per germline. With 1 base clipped from V and 5 bases from J, the junction kept 5 bases outside the gene matches. The CDR3 consists of 16 residues. The CDR3 reads CASSLVAGGNNSPLHF. The CDR3, as DNA: TGTGCCAGCAGCTTAGTAGCAGGGGGGAATAATTCACCCCTCCACTTT.

J is TRBJ1-2 and V is TRBV5-5, with D hard to call. This CDR3 region has 15 residues. The V end lost 3 bases, the J end lost 0 bases, and 12 bases lay between the germline ends. Germline assignment: CDR1 SGHKS and CDR2 YYEKEE (reference sequence). The CDR3 loop reads CASSSPGRSNYGYTF. The CDR3, as DNA: TGTGCCAGCAGCTCACCCGGTCGATCTAACTATGGCTACACCTTC. Combining the CDR3 with reference TRBV5-5 and TRBJ1-2 gives the whole variable domain DAGVTQSPTHLIKTRGQQVTLRCSPISGHKSVSWYQQVLGQGPQFIFQYYEKEERGRGNFPDRFSARQFPNYSSELNVNALLLGDSALYLCASSSPGRSNYGYTFGSGTRLTVV.

The V gene is TRBV6-2 or TRBV6-3, the J gene TRBJ2-6, with a weak D call TRBD2 (7 bases). V was pared by 6 bases and J by 2 bases, with 23 bases between. The CDR3 contains 19 residues. The germline V gene encodes CDR1 MNHEY and CDR2 SVGEGT. Here the CDR3 DNA reads TGTGCCAGCAGCGACGAAAATCACTCGGGGGGCGCTGGGGCCAACGTCCTGACTTTC. The encoded protein is CASSDENHSGGAGANVLTF.

The V gene is TRBV23-1, the J gene TRBJ1-1; D perhaps matches TRBD1 (5 bases). TRBV23-1 is an ORF, with its function uncertain. The CDR3 is 12 residues long. The V end lost 4 bases, the J end lost 8 bases, and 11 bases lay between the germline ends. The CDR3, as DNA: TGCGCCAGCAGTCCAGGGCGTGGAGAAGCTTTCTTT. Translation: CASSPGRGEAFF.

The genes are TRBV6-5 and TRBJ2-7; a possible D gene is TRBD1 (6 bases). Germline CDR1 MNHEY, CDR2 SVGAGI. Trimming removed 5 bases from V and 1 base from J, with 15 bases in between. The CDR3 loop spans 15 amino acids. CDR3 amino acids: CASSPGGRGSYEQYF. CDR3 bases: TGTGCCAGCAGTCCCGGAGGCAGGGGATCCTACGAGCAGTACTTC.

The V gene is TRBV6-5, the J gene TRBJ2-7; 8 nucleotides match TRBD2. The CDR3 extends over 16 amino acids. CDR1 and CDR2 from the germline V gene are MNHEY and SVGAGI. The J segment lost 2 bases and the V segment lost 4 bases, leaving 10 bases of the junction unmatched. The CDR3 loop reads CASSSPGLVGTYEQYF. The CDR3, as DNA: TGTGCCAGCAGTTCCCCGGGACTAGTCGGAACCTACGAGCAGTACTTC.

J is TRBJ1-1 and V is TRBV19; D remains ambiguous. There are 15 residues in the CDR3. The germline V gene encodes CDR1 LNHDA and CDR2 SQIVND (reference sequence). The V end lost 6 bases, the J end lost 1 base, and 15 bases lay between the germline ends. CDR3 sequence (DNA): TGTGCCAGTAGCCACCCGCGGATTAGGAACACTGAAGCTTTCTTT. Its protein product is CASSHPRIRNTEAFF.

A single count supports this clone. The J gene is TRBJ1-2, the V gene TRBV28, with TRBD1 matching over 10 bases. The CDR3 has 16 amino acids. The J segment lost 5 bases and the V segment lost 1 base, leaving 7 bases of the junction unmatched. In germline, CDR1 is MDHEN, CDR2 SYDVKM. For the CDR3, the DNA is TGTGCCAGCAGTTTATTGGACAGGGGGGGACCTTATGGCTACACCTTC. It yields the protein CASSLLDRGGPYGYTF.

V and J are TRBV19 and TRBJ2-3; TRBD2 agrees at 14 bases. This CDR3 has 16 residues. The V gene's germline CDR1 is LNHDA and CDR2 SQIVND (reference sequence). Trimming removed 7 bases from V and 5 bases from J; junction bases left unmatched: 8. The CDR3 protein is CASNRLAGGSRDTQYF. The DNA of the CDR3 is TGTGCCAGTAATAGACTAGCGGGGGGGTCTCGAGATACGCAGTATTTT. Filled out from reference TRBV19 and TRBJ2-3, the complete variable domain reads DGGITQSPKYLFRKEGQNVTLSCEQNLNHDAMYWYRQDPGQGLRLIYYSQIVNDFQKGDIAEGYSVSREKKESFPLTVTSAQKNPTAFYLCASNRLAGGSRDTQYFGPGTRLTVL.

This clone was detected once. The V call is TRBV3-1 (or the pseudogene TRBV3-2), the J call TRBJ2-7; 10 bases agree with TRBD2. Trimming removed 2 bases from V and 1 base from J; junction bases left unmatched: 2. Per germline, CDR1 LGHDT and CDR2 YNNKEL (reference sequence). The CDR3 covers 15 residues. CDR3 nucleotides: TGTGCCAGCAGCCAAAGGACTAGCGGATCCTACGAGCAGTACTTC. Protein product: CASSQRTSGSYEQYF.

The V call is TRBV10-3, the J call TRBJ2-2; D remains unclear. Germline assignment: CDR1 ENHRY and CDR2 SYGVKD. The germline V and J ends were trimmed by 6 bases and 2 bases, with 4 bases remaining between them. The CDR3 loop spans 12 amino acids. The CDR3 loop is CAIRHNTGELFF. CDR3 sequence (DNA): TGTGCCATCAGACATAACACCGGGGAGCTGTTTTTT.

The V call is TRBV12-3 or TRBV12-4, the J call TRBJ1-2, with 8 positions matching TRBD1. V shed 4 bases and J 7 bases; nucleotides not matched to a gene: 5. The CDR3 extends over 13 amino acids. The CDR3 DNA is TGTGCCAGCAGTTCCGGGACAGGCGGTGGCTACACCTTC. Translating gives CASSSGTGGGYTF.

The chain carries TRBV19 and TRBJ1-2; 8 nucleotides agree with TRBD1. Trimming took 4 bases from V and 4 from J; bases not matched to a gene: 5. This CDR3 is 14 amino acids long. Looked up from germline, CDR1 is LNHDA and CDR2 is SQIVND (reference sequence). The CDR3 coding sequence is TGTGCCAGTAGTACTACAGGGGGATTCTATGGCTACACCTTC. This encodes CASSTTGGFYGYTF.

This chain links TRBV18 with TRBJ1-1, with D tentatively TRBD1 (5 bases). V was cut by 1 base and J by 3 bases, with 9 bases left in between. The CDR3 sequence is 14 residues long. Germline V gene sequence: CDR1 KGHSH, CDR2 LQKENI. CDR3 in amino acids: CASSPRGRDTEAFF. The CDR3 coding sequence is TGTGCCAGCTCACCACGGGGCAGGGACACTGAAGCTTTCTTT. The full variable domain, in which reference TRBV18 and TRBJ1-1 provide the parts outside the CDR3, is NAGVMQNPRHLVRRRGQEARLRCSPMKGHSHVYWYRQLPEEGLKFMVYLQKENIIDESGMPKERFSAEFPKEGPSILRIQQVVRGDSAAYFCASSPRGRDTEAFFGQGTRLTVV.

This chain joins TRBV6-6 and TRBJ1-2; 7 bases match TRBD1. The CDR3 loop spans 15 amino acids. V shed 4 bases and J 2 bases; nucleotides not matched to a gene: 7. The germline V gene has CDR1 MNHNY and CDR2 SVGAGI (reference sequence). This CDR3 reads CASSSRQGSNYGYTF. The CDR3 DNA reads as TGTGCCAGCAGTTCAAGACAGGGATCAAACTATGGCTACACCTTC.

The chain uses TRBV10-2 and TRBJ2-5, with 16 nucleotides matching TRBD2. Germline V gene data show CDR1 as WSHSY and CDR2 as SAAADI. Germline trimming cut 8 bases from V and 5 bases from J; bases unmatched to any gene: 2. This CDR3 comprises 14 residues. CDR3 protein: CASGGLAGGETQYF. CDR3 nucleotides: TGCGCCAGCGGGGGACTAGCGGGAGGGGAGACCCAGTACTTC.

J is TRBJ1-2 and V is TRBV5-4; 7 positions agree with TRBD1. The germline gives CDR1 SGHNT, CDR2 YYREEE (reference sequence). The junction had 14 bases not matched to a gene; V was cut back by 3 bases and J by 6 bases. The CDR3 is 16 amino acids. The CDR3 region has the DNA TGTGCCAGCAGCTCCGCAACGACAGGGAAGTCACATGGCTACACCTTC. Protein sequence: CASSSATTGKSHGYTF.

The V and J genes are TRBV28 and TRBJ2-1; TRBD1 matches at 8 bases. J lost 6 bases, V lost 5 bases, and 6 bases had no gene match. Germline V gives CDR1 MDHEN, CDR2 SYDVKM. CDR3 length equals 14 residues. For the CDR3, the DNA is TGTGCCAGCAGTCTGACAGGGGAAGGCAATGAGCAGTTCTTC. Translated: CASSLTGEGNEQFF.

Written as DNA, the CDR3 is TGTGCCAGCAGCTTAACTAGCGGGGGGGCCTACGAGCAGTACTTC. Its translation: CASSLTSGGAYEQYF. The chain combines TRBV11-2 with TRBJ2-7, with 13 positions matching TRBD2. CDR1 is SGHAT and CDR2 is FQNNGV in the germline V gene. This CDR3 spans 15 amino acids. V was pared by 2 bases and J by 2 bases, with 0 bases of the junction left unmatched.

The CDR3 reads CASSQERTGFYFGYTF. The CDR3 region has the DNA TGTGCCAGCAGCCAGGAACGGACAGGGTTTTACTTTGGCTACACCTTC. J is TRBJ1-2 and V is TRBV7-9; 8 bases are shared with TRBD1. The CDR3 loop spans 16 amino acids. After removal of 5 bases from V and 7 bases from J, the junction contained 15 bases not matched to a gene. The germline CDR1 and CDR2 sequences are SEHNR and FQNEAQ (reference sequence).

The rearrangement joins TRBV6-5 to TRBJ2-1; 7 bases align to TRBD1. Germline V gene lookup returns CDR1 MNHEY and CDR2 SVGAGI. V gave up 2 bases and J gave up 14 bases; unmatched junction bases: 6. The CDR3 extends over 12 amino acids. The CDR3 loop reads CASSYSQDREFF. CDR3 nucleotide sequence: TGTGCCAGCAGTTACAGCCAAGACAGGGAGTTCTTC.

The chain has TRBV14 and TRBJ2-3; tentative D call: TRBD1 (6 bases). Trimming pared 1 base from V and 8 bases from J, leaving 13 bases between. CDR1 and CDR2 (germline): SGHDN, FVKESK. CDR3 length equals 14 residues. CDR3 region: CASSQAGVRGTQYF. CDR3 coding DNA: TGTGCCAGCAGCCAAGCTGGCGTCAGGGGTACGCAGTATTTT.

The CDR3 protein is CASSSWTELAKNIQYF. DNA of the CDR3: TGTGCCAGTAGCTCCTGGACAGAATTAGCCAAAAACATTCAGTACTTC. The chain uses TRBV19 and TRBJ2-4; D is possibly TRBD1 (6 bases). This CDR3 is built from 16 residues. Trimming cost V 6 bases and J 0 bases, with 15 bases left between them. Per germline, CDR1 LNHDA and CDR2 SQIVND (reference sequence).

Remarks on this clone: The DNA is omitted, as the CDR3 cannot be located on it reliably, and the CDR3 follows TCRdb's listing. The V and J genes are TRBV7-6 and TRBJ1-2; TRBD1 reflects the table's D call only, with no check against the DNA. The CDR3 is 15 residues long, counting both termini. Germline V gives CDR1 SGHVS, CDR2 FNYEAQ. This chain's CDR3 is CASSLDISAGDGYTF.

The chain carries TRBV7-9 and TRBJ1-1; D is uncertain. Trimming cost V 1 base and J 1 base, with 10 bases left between them. Germline CDR1 SEHNR, CDR2 FQNEAQ (reference sequence). This CDR3 has 15 amino acids. Here the CDR3 reads CASSLVGGSNTEAFF. CDR3 coding DNA: TGTGCCAGCAGCTTAGTCGGCGGGTCGAACACTGAAGCTTTCTTT.